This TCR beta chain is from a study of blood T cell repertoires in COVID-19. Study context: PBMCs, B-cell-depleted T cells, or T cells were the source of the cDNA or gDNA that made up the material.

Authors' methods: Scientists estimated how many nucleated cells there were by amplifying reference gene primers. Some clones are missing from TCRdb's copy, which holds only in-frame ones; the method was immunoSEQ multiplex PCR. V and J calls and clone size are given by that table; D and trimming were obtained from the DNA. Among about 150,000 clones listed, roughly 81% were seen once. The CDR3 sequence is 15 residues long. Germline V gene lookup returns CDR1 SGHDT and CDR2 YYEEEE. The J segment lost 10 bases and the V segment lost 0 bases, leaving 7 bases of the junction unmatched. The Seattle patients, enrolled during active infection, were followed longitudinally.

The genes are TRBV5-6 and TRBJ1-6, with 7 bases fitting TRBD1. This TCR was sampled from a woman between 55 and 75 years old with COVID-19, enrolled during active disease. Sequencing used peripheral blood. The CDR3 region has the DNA TGTGCCAGCAGCTTGGACAGGGGAGTATACTCACCCCTCCACTTT. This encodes CASSLDRGVYSPLHF.